The clone carrying this TCR beta chain was picked up many times. Its antigen remains unidentified. The entry originates in a study of CD8 T cells in ankylosing spondylitis. Quantitative 5'-RACE with molecular barcodes produced the TCR beta libraries. TCRdb analysed the 5' RACE reads with MiXCR anew, one entry per CDR3 protein. The table shows about 150,000 distinct CDR3 sequences, with 6% to 8% occurring only once. Overall study findings and caveats: In ankylosing spondylitis blood, a motif of seven to nine highly homologous TCR beta variants appeared characteristic. A CD8+ phenotype characterized the disease-linked clones, which were relatively rare in peripheral blood. Disease-linked clones were reportedly significantly enriched in matched ankylosing spondylitis synovial fluid.

Germline V lookup: CDR1 SGHTA, CDR2 FQGNSA. The CDR3 consists of 15 residues. Trimming removed 3 bases from V and 1 base from J, with 10 bases in between. The sequence came from a female donor with ankylosing spondylitis or in good health (not recorded which). V usage is TRBV7-2 and J usage is TRBJ1-3; D is unresolved. Sequencing was performed on blood, either unsorted or a sorted T cell fraction (not recorded which). The CDR3 DNA is TGTGCCAGCAGCTTTAATTCGGGGTCTGGAAACACCATATATTTT. It specifies CASSFNSGSGNTIYF. The whole variable domain, filled in from reference TRBV7-2 and TRBJ1-3, reads GAGVSQSPSNKVTEKGKDVELRCDPISGHTALYWYRQSLGQGLEFLIYFQGNSAPDKSGLPSDRFSAERTGGSVSTLTIQRTQQEDSAVYLCASSFNSGSGNTIYFGEGSWLTVV.